The 27 T cell receptor beta chains below come from one sample, sequenced in a study of control samples from healthy donors and cancer patients. The table came from immunoSEQ multiplex PCR; TCRdb's copy has only in-frame clones and leaves some out. The sample consists of 130,000 or so clones, under 95% of them appearing once. Sequences were obtained from blood. These receptors were collected from a man in his forties in good health.

The CDR3 loop reads CASSLSDRTYGYTF. DNA for the CDR3: TGTGCCAGCAGCTTAAGTGACAGGACTTATGGCTACACCTTC. V usage is TRBV7-9 and J usage is TRBJ1-2, with a tentative D call TRBD1 (6 bases). The CDR3 is made up of 14 amino acids. Germline-derived CDR1 and CDR2 are SEHNR and FQNEAQ (reference sequence). V lost 2 bases, J lost 5 bases, and 12 bases lay in between.

The chain combines TRBV3-1 (or the pseudogene TRBV3-2) with TRBJ1-3; TRBD1 is a possible D gene (6 bases). CDR1 is LGHDT, CDR2 YNNKEL, per germline (reference sequence). V was cut by 5 bases and J by 14 bases, with 16 bases left in between. The CDR3 has 12 residues. The CDR3: CASSSRTARVYF. DNA of the CDR3: TGTGCCAGCAGCTCCCGGACAGCTCGCGTATATTTT.

J is TRBJ1-1 and V is TRBV25-1; D not resolved. Germline V gene sequence: CDR1 MGHDK, CDR2 SYGVNS. The CDR3 is 13 amino acids. The germline V and J ends were trimmed by 7 bases and 1 base, with 10 bases remaining between them. This CDR3 reads CASMGRTNTEAFF. As DNA, the CDR3 is TGTGCCAGCATGGGGAGGACGAACACTGAAGCTTTCTTT. The full variable domain, completed using reference TRBV25-1 and TRBJ1-1, is EADIYQTPRYLVIGTGKKITLECSQTMGHDKMYWYQQDPGMELHLIHYSYGVNSTEKGDLSSESTVSRIRTEHFPLTLESARPSHTSQYLCASMGRTNTEAFFGQGTRLTVV.

This chain uses TRBV7-6 with TRBJ2-1; 7 bases are shared with TRBD2. V was clipped by 5 bases and J by 4 bases; unmatched bases: 5. The CDR3 totals 14 residues. Germline CDR1 reads SGHVS; CDR2 reads FNYEAQ. CDR3 sequence: CASSRSGSYNEQFF. The CDR3 coding sequence is TGTGCCAGCAGCCGTAGCGGGTCGTACAATGAGCAGTTCTTC.

The CDR3 nucleotides are TGTGCCAGCAGCAACAGGGTAAAACTGTTTTTT. Its protein product is CASSNRVKLFF. The chain carries TRBV28 and TRBJ1-4; a weak D match, TRBD1 (6 bases). CDR1 and CDR2 (germline): MDHEN, SYDVKM. V was pared by 6 bases and J by 10 bases, with 9 bases between. The CDR3 is 11 residues long. Together with reference TRBV28 and TRBJ1-4, the CDR3 gives the full variable domain: DVKVTQSSRYLVKRTGEKVFLECVQDMDHENMFWYRQDPGLGLRLIYFSYDVKMKEKGDIPEGYSVSREKKERFSLILESASTNQTSMYLCASSNRVKLFFGSGTQLSVL.

The rearrangement uses TRBV18 and TRBJ1-5; 8 bases are a match to TRBD1. From germline, CDR1 is KGHSH and CDR2 LQKENI. This CDR3 has 14 residues. With 2 bases clipped from V and 4 bases from J, the junction kept 1 base outside the gene matches. The CDR3 DNA reads TGTGCCAGCTCACCAACAGGGGGAAATCAGCCCCAGCATTTT. Its protein product is CASSPTGGNQPQHF. The full variable domain, completed using reference TRBV18 and TRBJ1-5, is NAGVMQNPRHLVRRRGQEARLRCSPMKGHSHVYWYRQLPEEGLKFMVYLQKENIIDESGMPKERFSAEFPKEGPSILRIQQVVRGDSAAYFCASSPTGGNQPQHFGDGTRLSIL.

CDR3 loop: CASSLDRRTETQYF. Here the CDR3 DNA reads TGCGCCAGCAGCTTGGACAGGCGGACAGAGACCCAGTACTTC. The chain combines TRBV5-1 with TRBJ2-5; D is perhaps TRBD1 (5 bases). Per germline, CDR1 SGHRS and CDR2 YFSETQ. With 0 bases removed from V and 4 bases from J, the gap between germline ends came to 10 bases. The CDR3 length is 14 residues.

V usage is TRBV27 and J usage is TRBJ1-1, with D perhaps matching TRBD1 (5 bases). The CDR3 length is 14 residues. Per the germline V gene, CDR1 is MNHEY and CDR2 is SMNVEV (reference sequence). The V end lost 2 bases, the J end lost 4 bases, and 11 bases lay between the germline ends. The CDR3 loop reads CASSLARVGTEAFF. In DNA form, the CDR3 reads TGTGCCAGCAGTTTAGCCAGGGTTGGCACTGAAGCTTTCTTT.

This clone was observed at least ten times. The chain has TRBV27 and TRBJ1-6, with 9 bases matching TRBD1. V shed 3 bases and J 8 bases; nucleotides not matched to a gene: 11. This CDR3 spans 17 amino acids. CDR1 MNHEY and CDR2 SMNVEV come from the germline V gene (reference sequence). The CDR3 DNA reads as TGTGCCAGCAGTTTCCCGACAGGGGGGCGACGCGATTCACCCCTCCACTTT. The encoded protein is CASSFPTGGRRDSPLHF.

The J gene is TRBJ2-1, the V gene TRBV4-2; TRBD2 aligns across 7 bases. Germline V gene lookup returns CDR1 LGHNA and CDR2 YNFKEQ. V shed 0 bases and J 2 bases; nucleotides not matched to a gene: 4. This CDR3 region has 16 residues. The CDR3, as DNA: TGTGCCAGCAGCCAAGATGGAGCGGGACCCTACAATGAGCAGTTCTTC. Protein sequence: CASSQDGAGPYNEQFF.

The genes are TRBV5-4 and TRBJ1-4, with unresolved D. The V and J ends lost 0 bases and 3 bases respectively, with 9 bases between them. Germline loops: CDR1 SGHNT, CDR2 YYREEE (reference sequence). The CDR3 is 15 amino acids. The CDR3 spells CASSLGGSANEKLFF. The CDR3 nucleotides read TGTGCCAGCAGCTTGGGAGGGTCTGCTAATGAAAAACTGTTTTTT.

The chain couples TRBV6-4 to TRBJ2-2; 8 bases are a match to TRBD1. Germline-derived CDR1 and CDR2 are MRHNA and SNTAGT. Trimming cost V 8 bases and J 5 bases; bases outside gene matches: 4. The CDR3 contains 13 residues. The CDR3 loop reads CASQGARTGELFF. The CDR3 DNA reads TGTGCCAGCCAGGGGGCAAGGACCGGGGAGCTGTTTTTT.

The chain joins TRBV27 to TRBJ1-2; D might be TRBD1 (5 bases). Trimming removed 6 bases at V and 5 bases at J, with 16 bases between. The CDR3 covers 14 residues. Germline values: CDR1 MNHEY, CDR2 SMNVEV (reference sequence). Here the CDR3 DNA reads TGTGCCAGCAGAGTTCAGGGAGAGAAGTATGGCTACACCTTC. Encoded protein: CASRVQGEKYGYTF.

V is TRBV4-3 and J is TRBJ1-2, with TRBD1 identical over 8 bases. The trim removed 0 bases at V and 5 bases at J, leaving 5 bases unmatched. Germline-derived CDR1 and CDR2 are LGHNA and YSLEER. The CDR3 spans 15 residues. Here the CDR3 reads CASSQDPGGGYGYTF. CDR3 nucleotides: TGCGCCAGCAGCCAAGATCCAGGGGGCGGGTATGGCTACACCTTC.

The V call is TRBV4-1, the J call TRBJ1-3, with D unclear. The CDR3 consists of 18 residues. Germline loops: CDR1 MGHRA, CDR2 YSYEKL. Trimming took 1 base from V and 6 from J, leaving 22 bases between them. The CDR3 protein is CASSQGAAGRSGENTIYF. The CDR3 DNA sequence: TGCGCCAGCAGCCAAGGAGCGGCCGGCAGGTCTGGCGAAAACACCATATATTTT.

This clone was seen just once. This chain joins TRBV5-4 and TRBJ1-4; 9 bases match TRBD1. The CDR3 runs 13 residues. Germline values: CDR1 SGHNT, CDR2 YYREEE (reference sequence). V was pared by 5 bases and J by 8 bases, with 4 bases of the junction left unmatched. CDR3 nucleotide sequence: TGTGCCAGCAGTCGTGGACAGGGGGAAAAACTGTTTTTT. This gives the protein CASSRGQGEKLFF.

The rearrangement links TRBV6-6 to TRBJ2-7; D remains unclear. This CDR3 comprises 12 residues. From germline, CDR1 is MNHNY and CDR2 SVGAGI (reference sequence). V dropped 0 bases and J dropped 4 bases, with 4 bases sitting between them. The CDR3 is CASSYSSYEQYF. The CDR3 DNA is TGTGCCAGCAGTTACTCGAGTTACGAGCAGTACTTC.

This chain uses TRBV5-6 with TRBJ2-1; 9 nucleotides align to TRBD1. Trimming at V came to 2 bases and at J to 9 bases, leaving 6 bases not matched to a gene. The CDR3 covers 14 residues. CDR1 is SGHDT, CDR2 YYEEEE, per germline. The CDR3, as DNA: TGTGCCAGCAGCTTCGGGACAGGGAGAGGTGAGCAGTTCTTC. Translated: CASSFGTGRGEQFF.

The chain employs TRBV4-1 and TRBJ1-2; possibly TRBD1 for D (5 bases). V was cut by 3 bases and J by 0 bases, with 14 bases left in between. The CDR3 is made up of 16 amino acids. Germline assignment: CDR1 MGHRA and CDR2 YSYEKL. The CDR3 sequence is CASSQEGTAANYGYTF. As DNA, the CDR3 is TGCGCCAGCAGCCAGGAAGGGACTGCAGCTAACTATGGCTACACCTTC.

The chain recombines TRBV5-8 with TRBJ2-1; tentative D call: TRBD2 (6 bases). The CDR3 spans 15 residues. V lost 2 bases, J lost 4 bases, and 13 bases lay in between. Germline CDR1 is SGHTS and CDR2 is YDEGEE. CDR3 nucleotides: TGTGCCAGCAGCTTAGGTAGCGGACTTTACAATGAGCAGTTCTTC. Protein sequence: CASSLGSGLYNEQFF.

The rearrangement links TRBV5-1 to TRBJ1-6, with TRBD1 matching over 8 bases. V lost 0 bases to trimming and J lost 9 bases; unmatched junction nucleotides: 2. CDR1 SGHRS and CDR2 YFSETQ come from the germline V gene. The CDR3 is made up of 14 amino acids. DNA for the CDR3: TGCGCCAGCAGCTTGGGACAGGGGAGTTCACCCCTCCACTTT. It encodes CASSLGQGSSPLHF.

This chain links TRBV5-6 with TRBJ2-7; D call uncertain. V was clipped by 3 bases and J by 0 bases, with 22 bases between them. The germline V gene has CDR1 SGHDT and CDR2 YYEEEE. This CDR3 spans 18 amino acids. CDR3 sequence: CASSWASLSTLSSYEQYF. The CDR3 region has the DNA TGTGCCAGCAGCTGGGCCTCACTCTCAACTCTGAGCTCCTACGAGCAGTACTTC.

This clone was detected once. J is TRBJ1-5 and V is TRBV27; possible D gene TRBD1, 6 bases. The CDR3 is made up of 15 amino acids. Trimming removed 1 base from V and 7 bases from J, with 14 bases in between. Per germline, CDR1 MNHEY and CDR2 SMNVEV (reference sequence). CDR3 nucleotides: TGTGCCAGCAGTTTATGGGCAGGGGAGGGACAGCCCCAGCATTTT. It specifies CASSLWAGEGQPQHF.

The V and J genes are TRBV10-3 and TRBJ1-5; 8 bases are a match to TRBD1. This CDR3 spans 14 amino acids. Unmatched junction bases numbered 7, after V lost 6 bases and J lost 6 bases. Per the germline V gene, CDR1 is ENHRY and CDR2 is SYGVKD. The CDR3 DNA reads as TGTGCCATCAGGCACGAGGGGACAGGTCAGCCCCAGCATTTT. Translated, it gives CAIRHEGTGQPQHF.

The chain is built from TRBV15 and TRBJ2-1, with D tentatively TRBD1 or TRBD2 (6 bases each). V was trimmed by 4 bases and J by 4 bases, leaving 14 bases between them. Looked up from germline, CDR1 is LNHNV and CDR2 is YYDKDF (reference sequence). The CDR3 has 15 amino acids. CDR3: CATSNQLGGYNEQFF. The DNA for the CDR3 is TGTGCCACCAGCAACCAACTAGGGGGGTACAATGAGCAGTTCTTC. The entire variable domain, with the rest obtained from reference TRBV15 and TRBJ2-1, is as follows: DAMVIQNPRYQVTQFGKPVTLSCSQTLNHNVMYWYQQKSSQAPKLLFHYYDKDFNNEADTPDNFQSRRPNTSFCFLDIRSPGLGDTAMYLCATSNQLGGYNEQFFGPGTRLTVL.

A single count supports this clone. The chain recombines TRBV7-8 with TRBJ2-7; D is perhaps TRBD2 (5 bases). Germline CDR1 is SGHVS and CDR2 is FQNEAQ. The CDR3 is made up of 13 amino acids. Trimming took off 0 bases at V and 9 bases at J, with 12 bases between the two ends. This CDR3 is CASSLAPGIGQYF. DNA of the CDR3: TGTGCCAGCAGCTTAGCGCCGGGAATAGGGCAGTACTTC.

The chain combines TRBV7-9 with TRBJ1-1; D gene uncertain. V was cut by 2 bases and J by 2 bases, with 12 bases left in between. CDR1 SEHNR and CDR2 FQNEAQ come from the germline V gene (reference sequence). This CDR3 is built from 15 residues. CDR3 nucleotide sequence: TGTGCCAGCAGCTTACTTGACATTAGAAACACTGAAGCTTTCTTT. Its protein product is CASSLLDIRNTEAFF.